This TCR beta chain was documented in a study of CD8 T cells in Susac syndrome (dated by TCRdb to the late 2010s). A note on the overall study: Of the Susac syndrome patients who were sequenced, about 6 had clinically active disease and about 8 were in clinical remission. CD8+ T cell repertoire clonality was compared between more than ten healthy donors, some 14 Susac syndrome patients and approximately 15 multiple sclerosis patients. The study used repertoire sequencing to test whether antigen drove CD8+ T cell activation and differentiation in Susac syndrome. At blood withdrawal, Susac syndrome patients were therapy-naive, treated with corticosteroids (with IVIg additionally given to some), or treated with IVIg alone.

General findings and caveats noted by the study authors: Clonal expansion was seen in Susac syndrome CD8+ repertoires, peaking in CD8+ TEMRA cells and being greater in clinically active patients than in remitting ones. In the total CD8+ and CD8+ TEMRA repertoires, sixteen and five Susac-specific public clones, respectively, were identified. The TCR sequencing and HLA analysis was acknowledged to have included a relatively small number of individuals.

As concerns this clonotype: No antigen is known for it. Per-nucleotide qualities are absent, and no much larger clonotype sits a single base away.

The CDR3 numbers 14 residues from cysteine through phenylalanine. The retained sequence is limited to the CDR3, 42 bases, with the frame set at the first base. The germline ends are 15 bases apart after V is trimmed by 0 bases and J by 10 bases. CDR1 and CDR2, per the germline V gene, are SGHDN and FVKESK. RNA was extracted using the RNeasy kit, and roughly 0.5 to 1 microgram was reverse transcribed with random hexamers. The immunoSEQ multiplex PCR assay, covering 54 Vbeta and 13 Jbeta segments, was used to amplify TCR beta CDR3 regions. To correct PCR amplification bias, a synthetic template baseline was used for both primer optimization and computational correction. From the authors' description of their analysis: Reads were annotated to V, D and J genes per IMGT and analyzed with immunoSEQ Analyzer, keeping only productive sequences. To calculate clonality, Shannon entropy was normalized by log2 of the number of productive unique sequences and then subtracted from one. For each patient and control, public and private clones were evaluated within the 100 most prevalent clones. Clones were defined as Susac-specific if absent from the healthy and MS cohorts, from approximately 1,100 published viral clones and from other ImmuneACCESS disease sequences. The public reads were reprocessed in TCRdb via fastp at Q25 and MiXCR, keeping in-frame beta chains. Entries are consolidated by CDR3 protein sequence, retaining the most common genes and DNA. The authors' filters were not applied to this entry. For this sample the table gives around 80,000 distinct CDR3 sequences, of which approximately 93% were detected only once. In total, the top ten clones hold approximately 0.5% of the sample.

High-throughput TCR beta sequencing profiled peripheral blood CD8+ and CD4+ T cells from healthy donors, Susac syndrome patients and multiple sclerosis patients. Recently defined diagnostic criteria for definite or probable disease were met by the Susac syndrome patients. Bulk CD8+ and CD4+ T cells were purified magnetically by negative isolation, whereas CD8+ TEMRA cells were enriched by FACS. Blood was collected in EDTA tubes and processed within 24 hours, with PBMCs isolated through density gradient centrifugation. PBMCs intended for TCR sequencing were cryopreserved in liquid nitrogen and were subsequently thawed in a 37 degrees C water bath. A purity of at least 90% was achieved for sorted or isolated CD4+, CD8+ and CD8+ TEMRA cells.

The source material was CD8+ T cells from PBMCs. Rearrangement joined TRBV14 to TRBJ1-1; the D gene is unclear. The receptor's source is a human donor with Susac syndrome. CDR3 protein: CASSQEGVPGPAFF. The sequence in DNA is TGTGCCAGCAGCCAAGAGGGTGTGCCGGGTCCAGCTTTCTTT.